The 17 T cell receptor beta chains reported below all come from one sample, sequenced in a study of blood T cells in healthy people across ages. Primed by a sample-barcoded 5' primer and a J-beta primer mix, a second PCR proceeded for roughly 6 to 12 cycles. MiXCR, run by TCRdb on the 5' RACE reads, gives a single entry per CDR3 protein. The table includes approximately 800,000 distinct CDR3 sequences, more than 25% detected once. This same sample was also part of a study on T cells of mothers and their children.

Material for sequencing was blood. The receptors shown here come from a boy between 10 and 17 years old in good health.

This chain connects TRBV13 to TRBJ1-4, with TRBD1 matching over 7 bases. The J segment lost 5 bases and the V segment lost 0 bases, leaving 3 bases of the junction unmatched. Per germline, CDR1 PRHDT and CDR2 FYEKMQ (reference sequence). The CDR3 runs 15 residues. The CDR3 loop reads CASSLGNRGNEKLFF. The CDR3 bases are TGTGCCAGCAGCTTAGGCAACAGGGGAAATGAAAAACTGTTTTTT. The full variable domain, in which reference TRBV13 and TRBJ1-4 provide the parts outside the CDR3, is AAGVIQSPRHLIKEKRETATLKCYPIPRHDTVYWYQQGPGQDPQFLISFYEKMQSDKGSIPDRFSAQQFSDYHSELNMSSLELGDSALYFCASSLGNRGNEKLFFGSGTQLSVL.

This chain joins TRBV30 and TRBJ2-1; D unclear. Trimming took off 3 bases at V and 4 bases at J, with 4 bases between the two ends. CDR1 is GTSNPN, CDR2 SVGIG, per germline (reference sequence). This CDR3 has 11 residues. As DNA, the CDR3 is TGTGCCTGGAGCATTTACAATGAGCAGTTCTTC. Its translation: CAWSIYNEQFF.

V is TRBV7-9 and J is TRBJ1-5; D is perhaps TRBD1 (5 bases). Germline values: CDR1 SEHNR, CDR2 FQNEAQ (reference sequence). The CDR3 has 14 residues. The V and J ends lost 4 bases and 4 bases respectively, with 11 bases between them. CDR3 in DNA: TGTGCCAGCAGCTCCTCAGGGTTTAATCAGCCCCAGCATTTT. Amino acids: CASSSSGFNQPQHF.

This clonotype has only a few counts. V usage is TRBV7-8 and J usage is TRBJ1-6; D gene unclear. Germline values: CDR1 SGHVS, CDR2 FQNEAQ. The CDR3 has 14 amino acids. The V end lost 3 bases, the J end lost 8 bases, and 11 bases lay between the germline ends. The CDR3 nucleotides read TGTGCCAGCAGCTTGGGCACCCCCGATTCACCCCTCCACTTT. Translated: CASSLGTPDSPLHF.

The chain is built from TRBV7-8 and TRBJ2-7, with 8 positions matching TRBD1. Germline V gene lookup returns CDR1 SGHVS and CDR2 FQNEAQ. The CDR3 loop spans 16 amino acids. Trimming removed 1 base from V and 0 bases from J; junction bases left unmatched: 5. The CDR3 protein is CASSLGLGQGSYEQYF. CDR3 DNA: TGTGCCAGCAGCTTAGGACTCGGACAGGGCTCCTACGAGCAGTACTTC.

This chain uses TRBV20-1 with TRBJ1-2; D might be TRBD1 (5 bases). The CDR3 is 15 amino acids. Deletions cut 5 bases from V and 3 bases from J, with 19 bases between. CDR1 is DFQATT, CDR2 SNEGSKA, per germline (reference sequence). The CDR3 DNA is TGCAGTGCTCAGAGACCAGGGCGGGGTGACTATGGCTACACCTTC. It yields the protein CSAQRPGRGDYGYTF.

This clonotype turned up a few times. The genes are TRBV7-2 and TRBJ2-3; TRBD2 matches at 12 bases. Germline CDR1 is SGHTA and CDR2 is FQGNSA. Trimming cost V 6 bases and J 0 bases; bases outside gene matches: 4. The CDR3 contains 16 residues. CDR3 residues: CASSRLAGGSTDTQYF. CDR3 in DNA: TGTGCCAGCAGTCGGCTAGCGGGGGGGAGCACAGATACGCAGTATTTT.

J is TRBJ2-5 and V is TRBV7-2, with D uncertain. This CDR3 contains 15 residues. Per germline, CDR1 SGHTA and CDR2 FQGNSA. V lost 0 bases to trimming and J lost 4 bases, with 12 bases between them. The CDR3 region has the DNA TGTGCCAGCAGCTTAGCGGCCCGCCGAGGAGAGACCCAGTACTTC. It codes for CASSLAARRGETQYF.

CDR3 coding DNA: TGTGCCATCAGTACAACTACGGCGAACACTGAAGCTTTCTTT. Translated, it gives CAISTTTANTEAFF. The rearrangement joins TRBV10-3 to TRBJ1-1; no firm D call. This CDR3 comprises 14 residues. Per the germline V gene, CDR1 is ENHRY and CDR2 is SYGVKD. The ends were cut back, 5 bases at V and 1 base at J, with 11 bases in the middle.

This clonotype was seen a few times. The rearrangement joins TRBV19 to TRBJ2-4; D unresolved. V was clipped by 2 bases and J by 3 bases, with 26 bases between them. Per germline, CDR1 LNHDA and CDR2 SQIVND (reference sequence). CDR3 length equals 20 residues. The CDR3 DNA sequence: TGTGCCAGTAGTATATCCCCTTCCCATGCCGAGGCCCAGGTCAAAAACATTCAGTACTTC. This sequence encodes CASSISPSHAEAQVKNIQYF. The full variable domain, completed using reference TRBV19 and TRBJ2-4, is DGGITQSPKYLFRKEGQNVTLSCEQNLNHDAMYWYRQDPGQGLRLIYYSQIVNDFQKGDIAEGYSVSREKKESFPLTVTSAQKNPTAFYLCASSISPSHAEAQVKNIQYFGAGTRLSVL.

This clonotype was observed a handful of times. The V and J genes are TRBV10-3 and TRBJ2-3, with D uncertain. This CDR3 is built from 13 residues. CDR1 and CDR2 (germline): ENHRY, SYGVKD. Trimming took off 8 bases at V and 6 bases at J, with 15 bases between the two ends. In nucleotides, the CDR3 is TGTGCCATCCAACCGGACCAGGCGGATACGCAGTATTTT. This sequence encodes CAIQPDQADTQYF.

The chain recombines TRBV4-1 with TRBJ2-7; D call uncertain. Trimming removed 1 base from V and 0 bases from J, with 10 bases in between. The CDR3 length is 15 residues. The V gene's germline CDR1 is MGHRA and CDR2 YSYEKL. For the CDR3, the DNA is TGCGCCAGCAGCCAAGGTACAAGTTTCTCCTACGAGCAGTACTTC. Residues: CASSQGTSFSYEQYF.

This clonotype was found a few times. The CDR3 loop reads CATSEPSGTDENYGYTF. As DNA, the CDR3 is TGTGCCACCAGTGAGCCATCCGGGACCGATGAGAACTATGGCTACACCTTC. This chain connects TRBV24-1 to TRBJ1-2; a possible D gene is TRBD1 (5 bases). There are 17 residues in the CDR3. Germline V CDR1 and CDR2: KGHDR, SFDVKD. The V end lost 4 bases, the J end lost 2 bases, and 19 bases lay between the germline ends.

The chain combines TRBV5-5 with TRBJ1-6; no clear D. The CDR3 runs to 13 residues. V lost 2 bases to trimming and J lost 8 bases, with 8 bases between them. Germline loops: CDR1 SGHKS, CDR2 YYEKEE (reference sequence). The CDR3 DNA sequence: TGTGCCAGCAGCTTACATACGGATTCACCCCTCCACTTT. Its translation: CASSLHTDSPLHF.

The chain links TRBV20-1 to TRBJ1-2; D not certain. The CDR3 totals 13 residues. V dropped 1 base and J dropped 6 bases, with 12 bases sitting between them. CDR1 and CDR2 (germline): DFQATT, SNEGSKA (reference sequence). The CDR3 DNA reads as TGCAGTGCTAGAGTAAGCACGGTTGATGGCTACACCTTC. This encodes CSARVSTVDGYTF.

This clonotype was counted a few times. This rearrangement joins TRBV20-1 to TRBJ2-4, with a possible D match to TRBD2 (6 bases). The CDR3 consists of 15 residues. Germline V gene sequence: CDR1 DFQATT, CDR2 SNEGSKA (reference sequence). V was clipped by 5 bases and J by 5 bases, with 19 bases between them. The chain's CDR3 is CSACQRRGVQNIQYF. CDR3 sequence (DNA): TGCAGTGCTTGCCAGCGGAGGGGAGTCCAAAACATTCAGTACTTC.

V usage is TRBV9 and J usage is TRBJ2-5; D may be TRBD1 (6 bases). The J call may be faulty, since TRBJ2-1 better matches the DNA end. Germline V lookup: CDR1 SGDLS, CDR2 YYNGEE. This CDR3 comprises 13 residues. This CDR3 is CASSVQGNNEQFF. The CDR3 region has the DNA TGTGCCAGCAGCGTACAGGGGAACAATGAGCAGTTCTTC.